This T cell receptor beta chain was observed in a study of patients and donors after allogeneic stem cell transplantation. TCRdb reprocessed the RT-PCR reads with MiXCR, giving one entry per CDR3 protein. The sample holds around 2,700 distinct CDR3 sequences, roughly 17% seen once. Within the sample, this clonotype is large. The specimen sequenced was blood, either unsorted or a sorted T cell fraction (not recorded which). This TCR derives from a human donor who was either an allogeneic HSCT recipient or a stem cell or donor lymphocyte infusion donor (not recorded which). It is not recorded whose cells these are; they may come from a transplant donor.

CDR3 DNA: TGCGCCAGCAGCCAAGATACTAGCGGGAACTACAATGAGCAGTTCTTC. The encoded protein is CASSQDTSGNYNEQFF. The chain uses TRBV4-3 and TRBJ2-1; 10 positions match TRBD2. Per the germline V gene, CDR1 is LGHNA and CDR2 is YSLEER. CDR3 length: 16 amino acids. J gave up 3 bases and V 0 bases, and 2 bases lay outside the gene matches.